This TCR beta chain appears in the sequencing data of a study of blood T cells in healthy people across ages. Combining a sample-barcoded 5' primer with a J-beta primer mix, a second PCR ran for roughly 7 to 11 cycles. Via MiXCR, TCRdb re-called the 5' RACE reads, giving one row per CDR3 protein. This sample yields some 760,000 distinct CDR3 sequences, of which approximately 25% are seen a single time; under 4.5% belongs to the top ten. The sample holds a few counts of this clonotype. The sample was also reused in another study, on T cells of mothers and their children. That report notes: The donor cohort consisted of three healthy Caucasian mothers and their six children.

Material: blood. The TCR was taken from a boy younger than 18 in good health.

CDR3 DNA sequence: TGCGCCAGCAGCCAAGGGGAACAACTCAATGAGCAGTTCTTC. Translated, it gives CASSQGEQLNEQFF. J is TRBJ2-1 and V is TRBV4-3; unclear D gene. V gave up 1 base and J gave up 6 bases, with 10 bases separating them. CDR1 is LGHNA, CDR2 YSLEER, per germline. CDR3 length: 14 residues.